These 19 T cell receptor beta chains were sequenced from one sample in a study of a mutant IDH1 vaccine in newly diagnosed glioma. Noted time point: week 5, during vaccination. Each dose of the vaccine consisted of 300 ug of mutant IDH1 20-mer peptide, with topical imiquimod. Clones were read by immunoSEQ multiplex PCR, and TCRdb kept only the in-frame ones, dropping some. The repertoire holds around 51,000 clones, roughly 73% seen once, with around 2% in the top ten. No antigens are known for them. The source was PBMCs, collected from a glioma patient whose treatment included an IDH1 peptide vaccine. Source of these receptors: a woman aged 40 to 55 with glioma.

This chain connects TRBV19 to TRBJ2-7; the D is unclear. The CDR3 is made up of 12 amino acids. The germline CDR1 and CDR2 sequences are LNHDA and SQIVND (reference sequence). The germline V and J ends were trimmed by 7 bases and 9 bases, with 16 bases remaining between them. The CDR3 DNA reads TGTGCCAGTACCGACCGGACCGGCGGGCAGTACTTC. Translation gives CASTDRTGGQYF.

The chain carries TRBV10-2 and TRBJ2-1; 10 nucleotides match TRBD2. Germline loops: CDR1 WSHSY, CDR2 SAAADI. The CDR3 has 15 residues. Unmatched junction bases numbered 3, after V lost 6 bases and J lost 1 base. This chain's CDR3 is CASRATSGSYNEQFF. The CDR3 region has the DNA TGCGCCAGCAGGGCGACTAGCGGGTCCTACAATGAGCAGTTCTTC.

The V call is TRBV15, the J call TRBJ2-7; D possibly matches TRBD1 or TRBD2 (6 bases each). Trimming removed 5 bases at V and 5 bases at J, with 16 bases between. Per germline, CDR1 LNHNV and CDR2 YYDKDF (reference sequence). This CDR3 comprises 14 residues. CDR3 DNA sequence: TGTGCCACCAGCGGTGGAGGGGGGATCAACGAGCAGTACTTC. Amino acid sequence: CATSGGGGINEQYF.

The J gene is TRBJ2-3, the V gene TRBV11-3; tentatively, D is TRBD1 (6 bases). The germline V gene encodes CDR1 SGHNT and CDR2 YENEEA. V gave up 7 bases and J gave up 3 bases, with 17 bases separating them. There are 15 residues in the CDR3. The chain's CDR3 is CASNPPAGVTDTQYF. The CDR3 coding sequence is TGTGCCAGCAATCCCCCAGCAGGGGTGACAGATACGCAGTATTTT.

This sequence joins TRBV7-2 and TRBJ1-2; 7 bases are shared with TRBD1. In germline, CDR1 is SGHTA, CDR2 FQGNSA. V lost 3 bases, J lost 5 bases, and 3 bases stayed unmatched. CDR3 length: 13 amino acids. In nucleotides, the CDR3 is TGTGCCAGCAGCTTCGGGACAGAGTATGGCTACACCTTC. Residues: CASSFGTEYGYTF.

This clone appeared a single time. The V call is TRBV2, the J call TRBJ2-5; TRBD2 agrees at 9 bases. The CDR3 has 15 amino acids. Germline assignment: CDR1 SNHLY and CDR2 FYNNEI. The V and J ends lost 5 bases and 7 bases, in that order; junction bases with no gene match: 11. Here the CDR3 reads CASSPLRGGDTTQYF. CDR3 nucleotide sequence: TGTGCCAGCAGTCCTTTGCGGGGGGGAGACACGACCCAGTACTTC.

This rearrangement joins TRBV6-1 to TRBJ1-5; D is uncertain. V lost 2 bases, J lost 5 bases, and 13 bases lay in between. From germline, CDR1 is MNHNS and CDR2 SASEGT. The CDR3 contains 15 residues. This chain's CDR3 is CASSEFDSSYQPQHF. CDR3 bases: TGTGCCAGCAGTGAATTTGATTCGAGCTATCAGCCCCAGCATTTT.

The chain combines TRBV10-3 with TRBJ2-4, with no clear D. This CDR3 is built from 16 residues. Trimming shortened V by 0 bases and J by 2 bases, and 11 bases separated the two germline ends. Germline V CDR1 and CDR2: ENHRY, SYGVKD. The CDR3 sequence is CAISESVDPPKNIQYF. The CDR3 DNA sequence: TGTGCCATCAGTGAGTCCGTAGATCCGCCCAAAAACATTCAGTACTTC.

The chain has TRBV7-9 and TRBJ2-7; possibly TRBD2 for D (8 bases). The CDR3 runs 17 residues. V was cut by 6 bases and J by 2 bases, with 23 bases left in between. Germline CDR1 and CDR2: SEHNR and FQNEAQ (reference sequence). The CDR3 DNA is TGTGCCAGCAGTTCCGGGGGGGCCCGACAGGGACCCTACGAGCAGTACTTC. This encodes CASSSGGARQGPYEQYF. Full variable domain (rest looked up from reference TRBV7-9 and TRBJ2-7): DTGVSQNPRHKITKRGQNVTFRCDPISEHNRLYWYRQTLGQGPEFLTYFQNEAQLEKSRLLSDRFSAERPKGSFSTLEIQRTEQGDSAMYLCASSSGGARQGPYEQYFGPGTRLTVT.

This clone was recorded only once. The chain is built from TRBV4-1 and TRBJ1-4; D call uncertain. CDR1 MGHRA and CDR2 YSYEKL come from the germline V gene. The length of the CDR3 is 14 residues. V was pared by 1 base and J by 7 bases, with 10 bases between. As DNA, the CDR3 is TGCGCCAGCAGCCAAGTCCGGCAGAGTGAAAAACTGTTTTTT. Its translation: CASSQVRQSEKLFF.

The chain couples TRBV6-5 to TRBJ2-2; D is unclear. This CDR3 comprises 16 residues. Trimming removed 4 bases from V and 1 base from J, with 13 bases in between. The germline V gene has CDR1 MNHEY and CDR2 SVGAGI. The CDR3 reads CASSSLSGVNTGELFF. The CDR3 region has the DNA TGTGCCAGCAGTTCTCTCAGTGGAGTGAACACCGGGGAGCTGTTTTTT.

V is TRBV5-5 and J is TRBJ1-4, with D unresolved. Trimming shortened V by 2 bases and J by 8 bases, and 10 bases separated the two germline ends. Germline V gives CDR1 SGHKS, CDR2 YYEKEE (reference sequence). CDR3 length: 13 amino acids. The CDR3 spells CASSFAPEEKLFF. DNA of the CDR3: TGTGCCAGCAGCTTTGCCCCAGAAGAAAAACTGTTTTTT.

The chain uses TRBV13 and TRBJ1-2, with D unresolved. This CDR3 spans 14 amino acids. Germline CDR1 is PRHDT and CDR2 is FYEKMQ (reference sequence). V was cut by 6 bases and J by 8 bases, with 19 bases left in between. The DNA for the CDR3 is TGTGCCAGCAGTTATCCGTCCGGGAAGCGAGGCTACACCTTC. Its protein product is CASSYPSGKRGYTF.

The CDR3 here is CASSQGKNTEAFF. The CDR3 bases are TGTGCCAGCAGCCAGGGTAAGAACACTGAAGCTTTCTTT. V usage is TRBV6-1 and J usage is TRBJ1-1, with D possibly matching TRBD1 (5 bases). The CDR3 spans 13 residues. Germline V CDR1 and CDR2: MNHNS, SASEGT. V was clipped by 6 bases and J by 1 base, with 9 bases between them.

This clone occurred a few times. The V and J genes are TRBV5-1 and TRBJ1-5, with D possibly being TRBD1 (6 bases). Trimming shortened V by 0 bases and J by 7 bases, and 11 bases separated the two germline ends. There are 14 residues in the CDR3. Germline V gene sequence: CDR1 SGHRS, CDR2 YFSETQ. This CDR3 reads CASSLEGGGQPQHF. For the CDR3, the DNA is TGCGCCAGCAGCTTGGAAGGGGGTGGGCAGCCCCAGCATTTT.

Turning to this clone: Other DNA variants within this sample encode the same CDR3. The chain is built from TRBV18 and TRBJ2-2; TRBD2 aligns across 8 bases. The germline V gene has CDR1 KGHSH and CDR2 LQKENI. Trimming removed 3 bases from V and 1 base from J; junction bases left unmatched: 1. The CDR3 runs 15 residues. The CDR3 nucleotides read TGTGCCAGCTCACCCCTAGCGGGGAACACCGGGGAGCTGTTTTTT. This gives the protein CASSPLAGNTGELFF. The entire variable domain, with the rest obtained from reference TRBV18 and TRBJ2-2, is as follows: NAGVMQNPRHLVRRRGQEARLRCSPMKGHSHVYWYRQLPEEGLKFMVYLQKENIIDESGMPKERFSAEFPKEGPSILRIQQVVRGDSAAYFCASSPLAGNTGELFFGEGSRLTVL.

CDR3 amino acids: CASSLALIQGEQYF. The CDR3 DNA is TGTGCCAGCAGCTTAGCCCTAATCCAGGGCGAGCAGTACTTC. The chain uses TRBV7-2 and TRBJ2-7; D is possibly TRBD1 (5 bases). V shed 0 bases and J shed 6 bases, with 12 bases lying between them. This CDR3 is built from 14 residues. The V gene's germline CDR1 is SGHTA and CDR2 FQGNSA.

The chain links TRBV2 to TRBJ2-5; D not certain. CDR3 length: 11 amino acids. In germline, CDR1 is SNHLY, CDR2 FYNNEI. The ends were cut back, 4 bases at V and 5 bases at J, with 5 bases in the middle. Here the CDR3 reads CASSVRETQYF. The CDR3 DNA is TGTGCCAGCAGTGTTCGGGAGACCCAGTACTTC.

The chain carries TRBV10-3 and TRBJ2-5; no firm D call. Trimming took 0 bases from V and 12 from J, leaving 11 bases between them. CDR3 length equals 12 residues. Per germline, CDR1 ENHRY and CDR2 SYGVKD. CDR3 nucleotides: TGTGCCATCAGTGAGTCAAGAGTAGATGAGTACTTC. Its protein product is CAISESRVDEYF.